The source of this TCR beta chain is a study of identical twins. Study observations and caveats: While abundant cord blood beta clonotypes carried fewer insertions, memory repertoires showed no such pattern. Modeled out-of-frame TCR alpha sharing in monozygotic twins fell below observed levels.

Notes on this clonotype: The antigen is undetermined.

Template switching (which added a universal primer site) was used, and cDNA carried unique molecular identifiers. TCRdb fed the 5' RACE reads into MiXCR, producing one record per CDR3 protein. The sample lists about 530,000 distinct CDR3 sequences, approximately 16% occurring once. Germline V gene sequence: CDR1 MDHEN, CDR2 SYDVKM. The CDR3 covers 16 residues. V lost 3 bases, J lost 4 bases, and 10 bases stayed unmatched. These records were also assigned to another study, of yellow fever vaccine responses in identical twins. From that paper: In identical twins, vaccine T cell responses appeared partly shared and partly individual.

The source is a young woman in good health. Sequenced sample: CD4+ T cells sorted from blood. V usage is TRBV28 and J usage is TRBJ2-7, with TRBD2 matching over 9 bases. Here the CDR3 reads CASSLAGTSSLYEQYV. The CDR3 coding sequence is TGTGCCAGCAGTTTGGCCGGGACTAGCAGTTTGTACGAGCAGTACGTC.